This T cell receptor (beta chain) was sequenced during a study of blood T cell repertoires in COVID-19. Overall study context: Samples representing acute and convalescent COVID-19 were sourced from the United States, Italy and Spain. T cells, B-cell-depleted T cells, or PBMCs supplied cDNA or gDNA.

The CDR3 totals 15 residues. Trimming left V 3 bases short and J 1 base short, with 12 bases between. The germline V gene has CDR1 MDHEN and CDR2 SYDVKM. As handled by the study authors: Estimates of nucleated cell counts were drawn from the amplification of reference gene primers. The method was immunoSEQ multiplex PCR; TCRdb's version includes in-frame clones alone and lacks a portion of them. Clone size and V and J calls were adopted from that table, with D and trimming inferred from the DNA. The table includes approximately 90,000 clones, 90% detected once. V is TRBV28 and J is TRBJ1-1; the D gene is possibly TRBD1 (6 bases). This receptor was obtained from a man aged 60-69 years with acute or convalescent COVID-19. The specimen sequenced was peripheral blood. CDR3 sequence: CASSFHGTPNTEAFF. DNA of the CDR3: TGTGCCAGCAGTTTTCATGGGACACCGAACACTGAAGCTTTCTTT.